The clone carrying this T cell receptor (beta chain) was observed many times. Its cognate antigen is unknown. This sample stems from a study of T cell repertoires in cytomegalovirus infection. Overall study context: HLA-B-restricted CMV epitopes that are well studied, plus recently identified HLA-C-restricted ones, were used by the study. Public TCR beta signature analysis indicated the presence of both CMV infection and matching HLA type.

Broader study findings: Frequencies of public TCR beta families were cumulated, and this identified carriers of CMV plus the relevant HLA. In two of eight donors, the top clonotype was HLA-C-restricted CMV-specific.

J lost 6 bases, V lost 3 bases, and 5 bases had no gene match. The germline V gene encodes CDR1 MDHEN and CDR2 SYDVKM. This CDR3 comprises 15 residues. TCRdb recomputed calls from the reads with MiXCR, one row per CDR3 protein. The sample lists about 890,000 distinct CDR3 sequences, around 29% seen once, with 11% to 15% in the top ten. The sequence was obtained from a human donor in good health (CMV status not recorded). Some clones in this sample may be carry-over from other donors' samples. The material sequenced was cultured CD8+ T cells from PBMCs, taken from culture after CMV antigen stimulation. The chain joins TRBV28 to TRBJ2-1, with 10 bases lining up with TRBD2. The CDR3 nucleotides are TGTGCCAGCAGTTTCGGCCTAGCGGGGGTCAATGAGCAGTTCTTC. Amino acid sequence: CASSFGLAGVNEQFF.